The source of this T cell receptor (beta chain) is a study of blood T cell repertoires in COVID-19. At the level of the study: Italy, Spain and the United States were the sources of the convalescent and acute COVID-19 samples.

Libraries were prepared by immunoSEQ multiplex PCR; TCRdb keeps only in-frame clonotypes and omits some of them. Of roughly 70,000 clones listed, around 90% are singletons. This TCR was recovered from a human donor in a cohort sampled during active COVID-19. The sequenced sample consisted of peripheral blood.

Here the CDR3 reads CASSFRGGCNSPLHF. The CDR3 DNA sequence: TGTGCCAGCAGTTTTAGGGGGGGGTGTAATTCACCCCTCCACTTT. The rearrangement uses TRBV28 and TRBJ1-6, with a weak D call TRBD1 (6 bases). The germline gives CDR1 MDHEN, CDR2 SYDVKM. This CDR3 is built from 15 residues. Between the trimmed V and J ends, which lost 3 bases and 6 bases, there was a span of 12 bases.